This T cell receptor (beta chain) is from a study of cytomegalovirus exposure and HLA in healthy donors. The sample holds a few counts of this clone. The CDR3 spans 13 residues. V lost 6 bases and J lost 0, with 11 bases in between. The germline CDR1 and CDR2 sequences are GTSNPN and SVGIG (reference sequence). Primers: 60 Vbeta forward and 13 Jbeta reverse. Method: immunoSEQ multiplex PCR; TCRdb's copy keeps in-frame clones and lacks some. Of approximately 150,000 clones detected, about a tenth appear once; the ten largest clones hold about 2%. This chain connects TRBV30 to TRBJ1-1; D gene uncertain. This clonotype was obtained from a male donor in good health and CMV-seronegative. The specimen sequenced was PBMCs. The chain's CDR3 is CACRGRLNTEAFF. The CDR3 DNA reads TGTGCCTGCCGCGGCCGCCTGAACACTGAAGCTTTCTTT.